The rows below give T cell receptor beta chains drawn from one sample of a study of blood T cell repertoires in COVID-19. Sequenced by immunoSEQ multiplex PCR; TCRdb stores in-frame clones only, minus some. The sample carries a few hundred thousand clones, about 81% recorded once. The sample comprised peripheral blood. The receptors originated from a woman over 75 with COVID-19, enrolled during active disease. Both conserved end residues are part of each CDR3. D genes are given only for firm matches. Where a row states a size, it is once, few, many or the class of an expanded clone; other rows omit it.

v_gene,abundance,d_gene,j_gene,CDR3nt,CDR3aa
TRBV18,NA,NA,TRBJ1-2,TGTGCCAGCTCACGCTCGAGGGGGACGGATGGCTACACCTTC,CASSRSRGTDGYTF
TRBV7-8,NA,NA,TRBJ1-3,TGTGCCAGCAGCTTAGGGGGAGAGACTCACTCCGGAAACACCATATATTTT,CASSLGGETHSGNTIYF
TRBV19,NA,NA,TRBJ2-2,TGTGCCAGTAGTATCCGGCTAGATCCCCTAGCCGGGGAGCTGTTTTTT,CASSIRLDPLAGELFF
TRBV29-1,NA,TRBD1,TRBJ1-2,TGCAGCGTATCGATTGAAGGACAGGAGCTTAACTATGGCTACACCTTC,CSVSIEGQELNYGYTF
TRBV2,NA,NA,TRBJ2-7,TGTGCCAGCAGCCCACAATCCTACGAGCAGTACTTC,CASSPQSYEQYF
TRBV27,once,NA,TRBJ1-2,TGTGCCAGCACCGCTGCGGGCGGCTATGGCTACACCTTC,CASTAAGGYGYTF
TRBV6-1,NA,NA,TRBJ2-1,TGTGCCAGCAGTGAGGCCCCGGAGGGGCCTCTCTACAATGAGCAGTTCTTC,CASSEAPEGPLYNEQFF
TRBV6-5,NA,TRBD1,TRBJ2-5,TGTGCCAGCTACAGGGGGATACGAGAGACCCAGTACTTC,CASYRGIRETQYF
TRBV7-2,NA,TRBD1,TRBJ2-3,TGTGCCAGCAGCTTAGGGGACAGGACAGATACGCAGTATTTT,CASSLGDRTDTQYF
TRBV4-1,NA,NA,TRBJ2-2,TGCGCCAGCAGCCTCGACCGCGGTACCGGGGAGCTGTTTTTT,CASSLDRGTGELFF
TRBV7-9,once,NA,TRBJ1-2,TGTGCCAGCAGCTTTGGGGAGAGCTATGGCTACACCTTC,CASSFGESYGYTF
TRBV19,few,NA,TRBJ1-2,TGTGCCAGTAGTATTGCAGAAAACTATGGCTACACCTTC,CASSIAENYGYTF